Reported below is one T cell receptor (beta chain). The target of this receptor is not known. There are no base qualities to consult, and no much larger clone falls within one base. TCRbeta CDR3 regions were amplified from genomic DNA by means of the immunoSEQ Assay, a bias-controlled multiplex PCR. On the study's bioinformatics: Nucleated cell counts per sample were estimated from amplification of reference gene primers within the assay. To quantify the absolute abundance of each unique TCRbeta CDR3 rearrangement, sequence reads were collapsed and filtered. For each sample, productive Simpson clonality was calculated as the square root of Simpson's diversity index over productive rearrangements. TCRdb obtained this table from immuneACCESS and retained in-frame rearrangements with V and J assigned. These tables miss some clones; where compared with another copy, unresolved V genes account for less than half of the shortfall, and the remainder is unexplained. The DNA gave D and trimming, while V, J and clone size come from that table. The sample table records around 310,000 clones; just under 90% of these occur just once. Of the sample, roughly a tenth falls within the top ten clones.

CDR1 and CDR2 are drawn from the germline V gene: LGHNA, YNFKEQ. V is pared back by 1 base and J by 6 bases, with 10 bases lying between the germline termini. The CDR3 has 13 amino acids, counting the end cysteine and phenylalanine. Only the CDR3 portion is preserved as DNA: 39 bases, with reading frame beginning at the first base. This sample is part of a study of blood T cell repertoires in COVID-19 (TCRdb year 2020). A note on the overall study: Samples covering the acute and convalescent phases of COVID-19 were provided by collaborators in the United States, Italy and Spain. The material from the prospective study consisted of cDNA or gDNA derived from T cells, B-cell-depleted T cells, or PBMCs. The dataset comprised deeply sampled blood TCRbeta repertoires from subjects exposed to, actively infected with, or recovered from COVID-19. The repertoires were released in a freely available public database intended as a resource for research on the immune response to SARS-CoV-2. Samples came from the ongoing ImmuneRACE study (first 160 participants) plus 1,254 subjects from 6 global collaborators. Sample metadata almost always included a de-identified subject ID, COVID-19 status, age in years and sex. HLA class I and class II types, where available, came from metadata supplied by the sample provider rather than from assay-based typing. What the study reported, not specific to this receptor: The quantity of clinical and demographic metadata differed by source and by participant and was supplied without curation.

In the prospective study, participants were about 18 to 90 years old, resided in about two dozen geographic areas of the United States, and were enrolled through a virtual design. To assign participants to cohorts, the prospective study relied on clinical history that participants themselves reported in a screening survey and a study questionnaire. Recovered participants in ImmuneRACE Cohort 3 were defined by two consecutive negative NP/OP PCR tests, clearance by a healthcare professional, or resolution of symptoms. In the prospective study, whole blood, serum and a nasopharyngeal or oropharyngeal swab were collected from each participant by mobile phlebotomists. Over a roughly 2-month period, participants in the prospective study had the option of providing additional blood draws and questionnaires. Prospective study blood samples were shipped either frozen or at room temperature before DNA extraction.

The sequence derives from a woman in her 30s who had recovered from COVID-19. The rearrangement joined TRBV4-2 to TRBJ2-7; the D region possibly corresponds to TRBD1 (6 bases align). Specimen: PBMCs or T cells enriched from blood (not recorded which). Here is the DNA: TGTGCCAGCAGCCAAGTGGACAGCTTCGAGCAGTACTTC. It translates as CASSQVDSFEQYF.